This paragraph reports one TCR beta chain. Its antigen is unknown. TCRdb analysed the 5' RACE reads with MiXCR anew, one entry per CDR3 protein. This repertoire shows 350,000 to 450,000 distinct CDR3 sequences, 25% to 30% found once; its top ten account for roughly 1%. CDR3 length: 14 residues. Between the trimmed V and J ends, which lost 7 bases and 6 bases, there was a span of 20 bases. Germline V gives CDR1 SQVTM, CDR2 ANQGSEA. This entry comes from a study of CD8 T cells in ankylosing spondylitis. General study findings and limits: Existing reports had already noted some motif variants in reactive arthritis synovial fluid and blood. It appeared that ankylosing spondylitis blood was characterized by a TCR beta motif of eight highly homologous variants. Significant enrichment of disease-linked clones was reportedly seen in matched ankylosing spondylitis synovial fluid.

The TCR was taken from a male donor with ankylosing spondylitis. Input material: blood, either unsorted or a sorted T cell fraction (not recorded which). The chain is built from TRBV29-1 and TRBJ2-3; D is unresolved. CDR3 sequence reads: CSAQRTRPWDTQYF. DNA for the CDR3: TGCAGCGCCCAACGAACCCGTCCGTGGGATACGCAGTATTTT.